The clone carrying this TCR beta chain was picked up a small number of times. CD8+ and CD4+ T cells from blood underwent TCR beta sequencing. TEMRA cells were FACS-enriched, with CD8+ and CD4+ T cells isolated negatively. CDR3 length: 15 amino acids. CDR1 is SEHNR and CDR2 is FQNEAQ in the germline V gene (reference sequence). The V end lost 8 bases, the J end lost 2 bases, and 13 bases lay between the germline ends. Random hexamers were used to reverse transcribe an amount of roughly 0.45 to 1 ug RNA. Coverage of TCR beta CDR3 amplification by immunoSEQ multiplex PCR extended to 54 Vbeta and 13 Jbeta. MiXCR, run by TCRdb on the immunoSEQ multiplex PCR reads, gives a single entry per CDR3 protein. The sample has some 190,000 distinct CDR3 sequences; 80% to 95% are singletons. This specimen belongs to a study of CD8 T cells in Susac syndrome.

Sequencing used CD4+ T cells from PBMCs. The rearrangement uses TRBV7-9 and TRBJ2-6, with a possible D match to TRBD1 (6 bases). The sequence derives from a human donor in good health. CDR3 bases: TGTGCCAGCTCGCTCTCAGGGGCTGGGGCCAACGTCCTGACTTTC. Translation gives CASSLSGAGANVLTF.